Sequencing of this TCR beta chain was carried out in a study of T cells in Graves' hyperthyroidism and ophthalmopathy. Overall study results and limits: Model output signaled ophthalmopathy a median approximately six months ahead of onset.

Amplification targeted TCR beta CDR3 regions from RNA transcripts. With the HTBI primer set, the TCR CDR3 went through a first round of RT-PCR. Each CDR3 protein is one row after TCRdb ran MiXCR on the multiplex PCR reads. The data show fewer than 700,000 distinct CDR3 sequences, with 16% seen just once and about 3.8% held by the top ten. An absence of ophthalmopathy progression within 18 months meant stable Graves' hyperthyroidism. The PBMCs were taken from over 9.5 ml of fresh peripheral blood. This clonotype was seen a few times. Its target is not known. The clonotype comes from a woman aged 30 to 39 with Graves' hyperthyroidism. The sequenced material came from blood.

The CDR3 DNA reads as TGTGCCAGCAGCCCAGGAGGGCCAATTCATCAAAAACTGTTTTTT. This sequence encodes CASSPGGPIHQKLFF. This chain joins TRBV3-1 and TRBJ1-4; D ambiguous. This CDR3 has 15 amino acids. V lost 4 bases and J lost 9, with 18 bases in between. Germline CDR1 is LGHDT and CDR2 is YNNKEL (reference sequence).